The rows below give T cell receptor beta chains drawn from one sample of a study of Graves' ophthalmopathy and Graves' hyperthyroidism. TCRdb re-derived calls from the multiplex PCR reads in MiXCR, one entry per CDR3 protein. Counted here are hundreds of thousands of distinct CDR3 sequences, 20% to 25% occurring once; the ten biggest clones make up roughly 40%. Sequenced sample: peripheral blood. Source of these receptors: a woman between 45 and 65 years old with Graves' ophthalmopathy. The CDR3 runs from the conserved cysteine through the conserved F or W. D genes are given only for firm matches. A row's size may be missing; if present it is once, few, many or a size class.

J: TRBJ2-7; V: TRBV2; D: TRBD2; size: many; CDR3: CASSRLAGEGNEQYF; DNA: TGTGCCAGCAGCCGCTTAGCGGGAGAAGGAAACGAGCAGTACTTC
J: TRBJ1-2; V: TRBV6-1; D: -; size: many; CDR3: CASSEGTEIYGYTF; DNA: TGTGCCAGCAGTGAGGGGACGGAAATCTATGGCTACACCTTC
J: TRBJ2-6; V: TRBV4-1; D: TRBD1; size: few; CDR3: CASSRNLQGVGGSGANVLTF; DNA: TGCGCCAGCAGCCGGAACTTACAGGGGGTCGGGGGCTCTGGGGCCAACGTCCTGACTTTC
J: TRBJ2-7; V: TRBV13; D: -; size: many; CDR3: CASSLARDAGSYEQYF; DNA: TGTGCCAGCAGCCTGGCCCGGGACGCCGGATCCTACGAGCAGTACTTC
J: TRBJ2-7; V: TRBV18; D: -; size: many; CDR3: CASSGSWPYEQYF; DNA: TGTGCCAGCTCAGGATCTTGGCCCTACGAGCAGTACTTC
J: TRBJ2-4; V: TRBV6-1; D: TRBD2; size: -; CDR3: CASRDYLRAKNIQYF; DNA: TGTGCCAGCCGGGACTACCTCAGAGCCAAAAACATTCAGTACTTC
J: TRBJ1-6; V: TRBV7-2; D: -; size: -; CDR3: CASPPRTVNSPLHF; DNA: TGTGCCAGCCCCCCCCGGACAGTTAATTCACCCCTCCACTTT
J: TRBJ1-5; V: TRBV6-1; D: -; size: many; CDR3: CASSEAVQGGPQHF; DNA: TGTGCCAGCAGTGAAGCGGTTCAAGGGGGGCCCCAGCATTTT
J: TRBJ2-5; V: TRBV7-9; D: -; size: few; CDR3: CASSLANQPQETQYF; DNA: TGTGCCAGCAGCTTAGCCAACCAACCTCAAGAGACCCAGTACTTC
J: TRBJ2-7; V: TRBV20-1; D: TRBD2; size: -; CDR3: CSAQGLAAFTYEQYF; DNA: TGCAGTGCTCAAGGACTAGCGGCTTTTACCTACGAGCAGTACTTC
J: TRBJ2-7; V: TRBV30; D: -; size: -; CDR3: CAWSGGGGYEQYF; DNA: TGTGCCTGGAGTGGCGGAGGGGGTTACGAGCAGTACTTC